This T cell receptor beta chain stems from a study of T cells in tuberculosis. Across the whole study: The T cells targeted glucose monomycolate, a mycobacterial lipid, via CD1B. Study results and limitations: Shorter CDR3-alpha in active tuberculosis partly drove smaller distances.

This CDR3 has 16 residues. V dropped 1 base and J dropped 2 bases, with 12 bases sitting between them. Germline values: CDR1 MNHEY, CDR2 SMNVEV (reference sequence). The time point denotes: new active TB diagnosis, blood taken before or within 7 days of starting treatment. The protocol was immunoSEQ multiplex PCR, while the TCRdb copy is restricted to in-frame clones and leaves out a portion. The table records approximately 46,000 clones, roughly 96% of them present only once. Comments on this clone: What it binds is not known.

Sequencing used PBMCs, obtained at tuberculosis diagnosis. This sequence joins TRBV27 and TRBJ1-5, with D unresolved. The origin of this receptor is an adult with tuberculosis. CDR3 sequence reads: CASSLFGNMGNQPQHF. The CDR3 DNA is TGTGCCAGCAGTTTATTCGGTAATATGGGCAATCAGCCCCAGCATTTT.